The 7 T cell receptor beta chains presented below share a single source sample, sequenced in a study of neurological immune-mediated disorders (dated by TCRdb to the late 2010s). The protocol used for the library was 5' RACE. TCRdb records Illumina HiSeq 2500 as the sequencer. Using fastp trimming at Q25 and MiXCR clonotype assembly, TCRdb reanalyzed the public sequencing data and kept in-frame beta chains. Records with the same CDR3 protein are collapsed into one entry carrying the most frequent genes and DNA. This sample has under 45,000 distinct CDR3 sequences in its table, and about an eighth of those were observed once. The ten largest make up over 0.95% of the sample. Material: PBMCs. The receptors were gathered from a female donor in good health.

This clonotype appeared many times. The chain couples TRBV20-1 to TRBJ1-1; TRBD1 agrees at 7 bases. The V gene end was trimmed by 3 bases and the J gene end by 1 base; junction bases not matched to a gene: 8. Per germline, CDR1 DFQATT and CDR2 SNEGSKA (reference sequence). This CDR3 is 15 amino acids long. CDR3 sequence: CSASPPAGGNTEAFF. CDR3 DNA sequence: TGCAGTGCTAGTCCACCGGCAGGGGGGAACACTGAAGCTTTCTTT.

This clonotype was seen at least ten times. J is TRBJ1-1 and V is TRBV7-9; D gene uncertain. V was trimmed by 3 bases and J by 4 bases, leaving 9 bases between them. Germline V gene data show CDR1 as SEHNR and CDR2 as FQNEAQ (reference sequence). The CDR3 is 13 amino acids. This CDR3 is CASSLDLTTEAFF. CDR3 coding DNA: TGTGCCAGCAGCTTGGACCTGACCACTGAAGCTTTCTTT. Full variable domain (rest looked up from reference TRBV7-9 and TRBJ1-1): DTGVSQNPRHKITKRGQNVTFRCDPISEHNRLYWYRQTLGQGPEFLTYFQNEAQLEKSRLLSDRFSAERPKGSFSTLEIQRTEQGDSAMYLCASSLDLTTEAFFGQGTRLTVV.

This clonotype has a count of ten or more. J is TRBJ1-1 and V is TRBV2; tentative D call: TRBD1 (5 bases). Germline V CDR1 and CDR2: SNHLY, FYNNEI. V was trimmed by 9 bases and J by 6 bases, leaving 26 bases between them. CDR3 length equals 16 residues. CDR3 region: CASFSGRASFGPEAFF. The CDR3 DNA reads as TGTGCCAGTTTTTCGGGACGGGCGTCCTTTGGCCCTGAAGCTTTCTTT.

In this sample, this clonotype turned up once. The rearrangement links TRBV7-3 to TRBJ2-7, with D possibly being TRBD1 or TRBD2 (5 bases each). The CDR3 has 15 residues. Germline CDR1 is SGHTA and CDR2 is FQGTGA. The CDR3 reads CVNSLEGTLPGEQYF. The CDR3 region has the DNA TGTGTCAACAGCTTGGAAGGGACGCTCCCTGGTGAGCAGTACTTC.

This clonotype has ten or more counts. The chain joins TRBV5-1 to TRBJ2-1, with 7 bases aligning to TRBD2. The germline gives CDR1 SGHRS, CDR2 YFSETQ. Trimming cost V 1 base and J 6 bases; bases outside gene matches: 4. CDR3 length equals 14 residues. This CDR3 reads CASSLTAGANEQFF. In DNA form, the CDR3 reads TGCGCCAGCAGCTTGACGGCGGGAGCCAATGAGCAGTTCTTC.

This clonotype was counted many times. The chain recombines TRBV14 with TRBJ2-5; no definite D call. Trimming shortened V by 3 bases and J by 4 bases, and 3 bases separated the two germline ends. The CDR3 has 11 amino acids. CDR1 is SGHDN, CDR2 FVKESK, per germline. CDR3 amino acids: CASSHRETQYF. Here the CDR3 DNA reads TGTGCCAGCAGCCATCGAGAGACCCAGTACTTC. Full variable domain (outside the CDR3, taken from reference TRBV14 and TRBJ2-5): EAGVTQFPSHSVIEKGQTVTLRCDPISGHDNLYWYRRVMGKEIKFLLHFVKESKQDESGMPNNRFLAERTGGTYSTLKVQPAELEDSGVYFCASSHRETQYFGPGTRLLVL.

The chain recombines TRBV11-2 with TRBJ2-3, with unresolved D. This CDR3 spans 13 amino acids. The V end was cut by 6 bases, the J end by 2 bases, with 9 bases between. Germline-derived CDR1 and CDR2 are SGHAT and FQNNGV. CDR3 coding DNA: TGTGCCAGCAGACAACCATCCACAGATACGCAGTATTTT. Translating gives CASRQPSTDTQYF. The complete variable domain, with remaining parts taken from reference TRBV11-2 and TRBJ2-3, reads EAGVAQSPRYKIIEKRQSVAFWCNPISGHATLYWYQQILGQGPKLLIQFQNNGVVDDSQLPKDRFSAERLKGVDSTLKIQPAKLEDSAVYLCASRQPSTDTQYFGPGTRLTVL.